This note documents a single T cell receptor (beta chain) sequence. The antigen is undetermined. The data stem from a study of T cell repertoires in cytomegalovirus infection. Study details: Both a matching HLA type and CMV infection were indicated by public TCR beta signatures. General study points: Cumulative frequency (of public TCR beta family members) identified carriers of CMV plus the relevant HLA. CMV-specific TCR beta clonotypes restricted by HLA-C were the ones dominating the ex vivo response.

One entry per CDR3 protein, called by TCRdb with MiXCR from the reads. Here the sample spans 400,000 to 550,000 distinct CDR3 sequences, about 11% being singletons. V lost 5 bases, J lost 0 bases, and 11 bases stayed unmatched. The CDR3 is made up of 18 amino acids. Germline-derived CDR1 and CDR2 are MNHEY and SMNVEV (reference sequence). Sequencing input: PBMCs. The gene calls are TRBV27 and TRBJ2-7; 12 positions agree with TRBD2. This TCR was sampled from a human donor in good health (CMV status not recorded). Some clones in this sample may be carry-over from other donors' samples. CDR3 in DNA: TGTGCCAGCAGTCCATTAAGGACTAGCGGGGCGAGCTCCTACGAGCAGTACTTC. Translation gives CASSPLRTSGASSYEQYF.